The entry that follows covers one T cell receptor (beta chain) sequence. What it binds is not known. Runs used v3.0 of the immunoSEQ assay and were done at survey level. Clones were read by immunoSEQ multiplex PCR, and TCRdb kept only the in-frame ones, dropping some. In the table there are under 35,000 clones, roughly 87% of which are singletons. The data were obtained in a study of long-term antiretroviral therapy in people with HIV. Study summary: The earliest samples came about a decade before the 2015 immediate-ART recommendation. Findings and caveats of the study: HIV repertoires had narrower CDR3 length ranges than controls. Transplant-donor-level diversity was not reached after ART, though diversity increased.

The clonotype was recovered from a man between 18 and 35 years old with HIV. Here the sequenced sample was unsorted PBMCs, taken 1.1 years after starting antiretroviral therapy.

The CDR3, as DNA: TGTGCCAGCAGTTTAGTAGGAAACACTGAAGCTTTCTTT. This encodes CASSLVGNTEAFF. The J gene is TRBJ1-1, the V gene TRBV27; no clear D. The CDR3 has 13 amino acids. Germline CDR1 and CDR2: MNHEY and SMNVEV (reference sequence). Trimming removed 2 bases from V and 2 bases from J, with 6 bases in between.